The 17 T cell receptor beta chains below come from one sample, sequenced in a study of shared clonotypes between healthy human individuals. The method was immunoSEQ multiplex PCR; TCRdb's version includes in-frame clones alone and lacks a portion of them. The sample lists roughly 2.1 million clones; 93% were seen once. Selected positively for CCR7 and CD45RO-negative, naive CD8 cells excluded terminally differentiated effector memory CD45RA+ cells. The sequencing input was naive CD8+ T cells from PBMCs. The receptors derive from a man aged 18 to 29 in good health. Some clones in this sample may be carry-over from other donors' samples.

For this clone: Additional DNA sequences in this sample encode the identical CDR3. The chain carries TRBV4-2 and TRBJ2-2; D could derive from TRBD1 or TRBD2 (5 bases each). This CDR3 has 14 amino acids. CDR1 is LGHNA and CDR2 is YNFKEQ in the germline V gene. V was cut by 1 base and J by 6 bases, with 9 bases left in between. This CDR3 is CASSQGPGPGELFF. CDR3 nucleotides: TGTGCCAGCAGCCAAGGGCCGGGACCCGGGGAGCTGTTTTTT.

The V call is TRBV28, the J call TRBJ2-1, with D perhaps matching TRBD1 or TRBD2 (6 bases each). V was shortened by 2 bases and J by 7 bases, with 18 bases between the two germline ends. Germline lookup yields CDR1 MDHEN and CDR2 SYDVKM. CDR3 length equals 16 residues. Here the CDR3 DNA reads TGTGCCAGCAGTTTAGGACACCTCGAGGGGGGTAATGAGCAGTTCTTC. This codes for CASSLGHLEGGNEQFF.

V gene TRBV27 combines with J gene TRBJ2-7; D remains ambiguous. The V end lost 6 bases, the J end lost 6 bases, and 9 bases lay between the germline ends. Germline assignment: CDR1 MNHEY and CDR2 SMNVEV (reference sequence). This CDR3 is built from 11 residues. The CDR3, as DNA: TGTGCCAGCAGACAGATTGGCGAGCAGTACTTC. This gives the protein CASRQIGEQYF.

This chain uses TRBV12-5 with TRBJ1-2; D possibly corresponds to TRBD1 (6 bases). Germline V CDR1 and CDR2: LGHNT, FRNRAP. The CDR3 length is 14 residues. The V and J ends lost 0 bases and 4 bases respectively, with 9 bases between them. This CDR3 is CASGLVPGAYGYTF. The DNA for the CDR3 is TGTGCTAGTGGTTTGGTCCCAGGGGCCTATGGCTACACCTTC.

The chain couples TRBV7-2 to TRBJ2-2, with 8 bases fitting TRBD2. V trimming: 6 bases; J trimming: 6 bases; junction bases outside the gene matches: 6. This CDR3 is built from 14 residues. Germline-derived CDR1 and CDR2 are SGHTA and FQGNSA. CDR3 loop: CASRLREASGELFF. Written as DNA, the CDR3 is TGTGCCAGCAGATTGCGGGAGGCGTCCGGGGAGCTGTTTTTT.

This clone showed up just once. The chain recombines TRBV19 with TRBJ2-6; D is possibly TRBD2 (6 bases). V dropped 6 bases and J dropped 0 bases, with 9 bases sitting between them. The CDR3 length is 15 residues. Germline V gene sequence: CDR1 LNHDA, CDR2 SQIVND (reference sequence). The CDR3 DNA reads TGTGCCAGTAGGGAGGGGCGCTCTGGGGCCAACGTCCTGACTTTC. The encoded protein is CASREGRSGANVLTF.

V usage is TRBV7-9 and J usage is TRBJ2-7, with 11 bases fitting TRBD1. Germline V gene sequence: CDR1 SEHNR, CDR2 FQNEAQ (reference sequence). The CDR3 contains 16 residues. V dropped 5 bases and J dropped 6; count of bases not matched to a gene: 12. The CDR3 nucleotides are TGTGCCAGCAGCCCCGGACAGGGGGCCGTGTTACGCGAGCAGTACTTC. As protein: CASSPGQGAVLREQYF.

The chain joins TRBV19 to TRBJ2-5; no clear D. The CDR3 has 13 amino acids. With 0 bases removed from V and 5 bases from J, the gap between germline ends came to 7 bases. The V gene's germline CDR1 is LNHDA and CDR2 SQIVND (reference sequence). The CDR3 sequence is CASSIDEAETQYF. For the CDR3, the DNA is TGTGCCAGTAGTATAGATGAGGCGGAGACCCAGTACTTC. Full variable domain (remainder filled in from reference TRBV19 and TRBJ2-5): DGGITQSPKYLFRKEGQNVTLSCEQNLNHDAMYWYRQDPGQGLRLIYYSQIVNDFQKGDIAEGYSVSREKKESFPLTVTSAQKNPTAFYLCASSIDEAETQYFGPGTRLLVL.

For the CDR3, the DNA is TGTGCCAGCAGCTTACACCAACCCAATCAGCCCCAGCATTTT. It translates to CASSLHQPNQPQHF. The chain is built from TRBV28 and TRBJ1-5, with D unresolved. From germline, CDR1 is MDHEN and CDR2 SYDVKM. The CDR3 runs to 14 residues. V gave up 6 bases and J gave up 3 bases, with 12 bases separating them.

With respect to this clone: Other nucleotide sequences from this sample produce the same CDR3. This chain joins TRBV11-2 and TRBJ2-7; 7 nucleotides align to TRBD1. Germline values: CDR1 SGHAT, CDR2 FQNNGV. Trimming took 5 bases from V and 4 from J; bases not matched to a gene: 5. This CDR3 comprises 13 residues. The CDR3 loop is CASSPGQIYEQYF. CDR3 nucleotides: TGTGCCAGCAGCCCGGGACAGATTTACGAGCAGTACTTC.

Turning to this clone: The sample has other DNA sequences that encode this CDR3 too. The chain combines TRBV29-1 with TRBJ2-7; TRBD2 matches at 7 bases. Germline loops: CDR1 SQVTM, CDR2 ANQGSEA. The length of the CDR3 is 13 residues. V shed 3 bases and J 1 base; nucleotides not matched to a gene: 3. CDR3 in DNA: TGCAGCGTTGACCTAGCGGATTCCTACGAGCAGTACTTC. This encodes CSVDLADSYEQYF.

The chain carries TRBV4-2 and TRBJ2-6; TRBD2 matches 7 bases. The CDR3 loop spans 18 amino acids. Per germline, CDR1 LGHNA and CDR2 YNFKEQ. The junction had 7 bases not matched to a gene; V was cut back by 1 base and J by 1 base. The CDR3 DNA follows: TGTGCCAGCAGCCAAGTCCGGGGGGAACTTTCTGGGGCCAACGTCCTGACTTTC. This sequence encodes CASSQVRGELSGANVLTF.

The genes are TRBV14 and TRBJ2-7; 8 positions agree with TRBD2. In germline, CDR1 is SGHDN, CDR2 FVKESK. CDR3 length equals 15 residues. The junction had 6 bases not matched to a gene; V was cut back by 3 bases and J by 2 bases. The CDR3 spells CASSQESGLAYEQYF. In DNA form, the CDR3 reads TGTGCCAGCAGCCAGGAATCGGGACTAGCCTACGAGCAGTACTTC.

This clone is a singleton in its sample. The chain couples TRBV28 to TRBJ1-3; D call uncertain. V was shortened by 8 bases and J by 0 bases, with 14 bases between the two germline ends. CDR3 length: 15 residues. Looked up from germline, CDR1 is MDHEN and CDR2 is SYDVKM. The CDR3 coding sequence is TGTGCCAGCGCGGTCACTCTAAACTCTGGAAACACCATATATTTT. It codes for CASAVTLNSGNTIYF.

The chain joins TRBV4-3 to TRBJ1-2; 7 nucleotides agree with TRBD1. The CDR3 totals 15 residues. Germline values: CDR1 LGHNA, CDR2 YSLEER. Trimming took 3 bases from V and 5 from J; bases not matched to a gene: 9. The CDR3 sequence is CASSQEDREGYGYTF. The CDR3 DNA reads as TGCGCCAGCAGCCAGGAAGACAGGGAGGGGTATGGCTACACCTTC.

This rearrangement joins TRBV7-7 to TRBJ2-5; D is undetermined. Germline V gene sequence: CDR1 SSHAT, CDR2 FNYEAQ (reference sequence). V lost 2 bases and J lost 5, with 9 bases in between. CDR3 length: 13 residues. The DNA of the CDR3 is TGTGCCAGCAGCTTAAGGACCAGGGAGACCCAGTACTTC. It codes for CASSLRTRETQYF.

This rearrangement joins TRBV4-3 to TRBJ2-3; 9 nucleotides agree with TRBD1. The junction had 1 base not matched to a gene; V was cut back by 8 bases and J by 1 base. Germline V gene data show CDR1 as LGHNA and CDR2 as YSLEER. The CDR3 extends over 13 amino acids. This chain's CDR3 is CASRDRGTDTQYF. CDR3 in DNA: TGCGCCAGCCGGGACAGGGGCACAGATACGCAGTATTTT.